This TCR beta chain is from a study of shared clonotypes between healthy human individuals. Produced via immunoSEQ multiplex PCR; TCRdb's table is partial and in-frame only. Of approximately 1,000,000 clones detected, approximately 80% appear once; the ten largest clones hold under 0.65%. Between the trimmed V and J ends, which lost 0 bases and 1 base, there was a span of 8 bases. From germline, CDR1 is SGHRS and CDR2 YFSETQ. This CDR3 has 14 residues. Sequencing input: memory CD4+ T cells from PBMCs. The sample's subset: CD45RA-negative fraction. This chain connects TRBV5-1 to TRBJ2-7; D not resolved. The TCR was taken from a man aged 18 to 35 in good health. Some clones in this sample may be carry-over from other donors' samples. The DNA of the CDR3 is TGCGCCAGCAGCTTGGATTCGCAGTCCTACGAGCAGTACTTC. It codes for CASSLDSQSYEQYF.